These 24 T cell receptor beta chains share one sample of origin, sequenced in a study of T-cell memory formation after mild COVID-19. TCRdb re-called the 5' RACE reads through MiXCR, storing one row per CDR3 protein. The sample includes nearly 110,000 distinct CDR3 sequences, about an eighth of them seen just once. The sample comprised PBMCs or a T cell subset sorted from them (not recorded which). The receptors shown here come from an adult woman who had mild COVID-19 (a few samples of this study predate the infection). Cell type and time point are not known.

Only a few counts were recorded for this clonotype. The chain carries TRBV12-3 or TRBV12-4 and TRBJ2-1; 10 bases fit TRBD2. Trimming took 4 bases from V and 5 from J; bases not matched to a gene: 5. This CDR3 spans 15 amino acids. CDR3 region: CASSYSGLAHNEQFF. CDR3 DNA sequence: TGTGCCAGCAGTTATTCGGGACTAGCGCACAATGAGCAGTTCTTC.

The chain joins TRBV19 to TRBJ2-1, with 9 bases identical to TRBD1. This CDR3 is built from 14 residues. Germline-derived CDR1 and CDR2 are LNHDA and SQIVND (reference sequence). The V segment lost 3 bases and the J segment 9 bases; nucleotides outside the gene matches: 6. DNA of the CDR3: TGTGCCAGTAGTATCGGGACAGGGCTTCGTGAGCAGTTCTTC. Translation gives CASSIGTGLREQFF.

This clonotype was seen a handful of times. CDR3 coding DNA: TGTGCCAGCAGCCCTAGCGGGGGGGCAGGAGATACGCAGTATTTT. Translation: CASSPSGGAGDTQYF. The chain combines TRBV7-2 with TRBJ2-3; 12 bases fit TRBD2. V gave up 5 bases and J gave up 5 bases; unmatched junction bases: 5. Germline V gene sequence: CDR1 SGHTA, CDR2 FQGNSA. The CDR3 is 15 amino acids.

The sample holds many counts of this clonotype. The rearrangement joins TRBV12-3 or TRBV12-4 to TRBJ2-1; 11 positions match TRBD1. This CDR3 has 15 residues. V was clipped by 5 bases and J by 7 bases; unmatched bases: 7. CDR3: CASSPSDRGRNEQFF. The CDR3 nucleotides read TGTGCCAGCAGTCCTTCGGACAGGGGGCGAAATGAGCAGTTCTTC.

This clonotype was seen once. This sequence joins TRBV14 and TRBJ1-2; TRBD1 might be the D (6 bases). Per germline, CDR1 SGHDN and CDR2 FVKESK. The CDR3 has 14 residues. Trimming pared 5 bases from V and 1 base from J, leaving 11 bases between. This CDR3 reads CASSLFRGNYGYTF. In nucleotides, the CDR3 is TGTGCCAGCAGCTTATTCAGGGGTAACTATGGCTACACCTTC.

The chain's CDR3 is CASSLAPQGGITEAFF. DNA for the CDR3: TGTGCCAGCAGCTTAGCGCCCCAAGGGGGGATCACTGAAGCTTTCTTT. The gene calls are TRBV7-6 and TRBJ1-1, with TRBD1 as a possible D gene (6 bases). Germline V lookup: CDR1 SGHVS, CDR2 FNYEAQ. This CDR3 is built from 16 residues. V shed 0 bases and J shed 4 bases, with 15 bases lying between them.

The rearrangement uses TRBV12-3 or TRBV12-4 and TRBJ1-3, with TRBD1 matching 8 bases. V was pared by 5 bases and J by 2 bases, with 2 bases of the junction left unmatched. CDR3 length: 14 residues. The CDR3 here is CASSTTGAGNTIYF. CDR3 sequence (DNA): TGTGCCAGCAGTACGACAGGGGCTGGAAACACCATATATTTT.

V and J are TRBV20-1 and TRBJ2-2; D is undetermined. With 2 bases removed from V and 3 bases from J, the gap between germline ends came to 7 bases. Germline assignment: CDR1 DFQATT and CDR2 SNEGSKA (reference sequence). The CDR3 sequence is 13 residues long. CDR3 bases: TGCAGTGCTAGAAGGCTCGACACCGGGGAGCTGTTTTTT. It translates to CSARRLDTGELFF.

DNA of the CDR3: TGTGCCAGCAGCGCCAAGCGCCGGGACAGGCCGGACTACGAGCAGTACTTC. Protein product: CASSAKRRDRPDYEQYF. J is TRBJ2-7 and V is TRBV7-9; 8 bases are a match to TRBD1. CDR1 and CDR2 (germline): SEHNR, FQNEAQ (reference sequence). The CDR3 length is 17 residues. V gave up 5 bases and J gave up 3 bases; unmatched junction bases: 15.

The genes are TRBV6-4 and TRBJ2-3; 10 positions match TRBD2. Germline V CDR1 and CDR2: MRHNA, SNTAGT. This CDR3 is built from 16 residues. After removal of 0 bases from V and 2 bases from J, the junction contained 2 bases not matched to a gene. The DNA for the CDR3 is TGTGCCAGCAGTGACTCAGCGGGGGGGTCCACAGATACGCAGTATTTT. Protein sequence: CASSDSAGGSTDTQYF.

In regard to this clonotype: A junction boundary mismatches the germline segment, possibly from a read error. The genes are TRBV5-6 and TRBJ1-5; 7 positions agree with TRBD1. Germline loops: CDR1 SGHDT, CDR2 YYEEEE. The CDR3 consists of 15 residues. CDR3 region: CASSGPQGGNQPQHF. In DNA, the CDR3 is TGTGCAAGCAGCGGACCCCAGGGGGGCAATCAGCCCCAGCATTTT. The complete variable domain, with remaining parts taken from reference TRBV5-6 and TRBJ1-5, reads DAGVTQSPTHLIKTRGQQVTLRCSPKSGHDTVSWYQQALGQGPQFIFQYYEEEERQRGNFPDRFSGHQFPNYSSELNVNALLLGDSALYLCASSGPQGGNQPQHFGDGTRLSIL.

The chain employs TRBV5-5 and TRBJ1-2; unclear D gene. The CDR3 is 14 residues long. Germline assignment: CDR1 SGHKS and CDR2 YYEKEE (reference sequence). The V end was cut by 6 bases, the J end by 1 base, with 13 bases between. The chain's CDR3 is CASNQERFNYGYTF. As DNA, the CDR3 is TGTGCCAGCAACCAAGAGCGATTTAACTATGGCTACACCTTC.

This sequence joins TRBV24-1 and TRBJ1-2; no clear D gene. The CDR3 is made up of 13 amino acids. Germline CDR1 reads KGHDR; CDR2 reads SFDVKD. The V and J ends lost 2 bases and 3 bases respectively, with 6 bases between them. CDR3 nucleotides: TGTGCCACCAGTGATTGGGAAGACTATGGCTACACCTTC. As protein: CATSDWEDYGYTF.

This clonotype appeared a few times. The chain carries TRBV7-2 and TRBJ2-1; 9 nucleotides align to TRBD2. Germline assignment: CDR1 SGHTA and CDR2 FQGNSA. The CDR3 consists of 15 residues. After removal of 7 bases from V and 4 bases from J, the junction contained 8 bases not matched to a gene. CDR3 sequence: CASTQGLAGYNEQFF. The CDR3 DNA sequence: TGTGCCAGCACCCAAGGTCTAGCGGGGTACAATGAGCAGTTCTTC.

This chain connects TRBV7-2 to TRBJ1-1; D perhaps matches TRBD1 (6 bases). The CDR3 is made up of 14 amino acids. V was clipped by 5 bases and J by 3 bases, with 13 bases between them. CDR1 SGHTA and CDR2 FQGNSA come from the germline V gene. Here the CDR3 reads CASSPMDSYTEAFF. The CDR3, as DNA: TGTGCCAGCAGCCCAATGGACAGTTACACTGAAGCTTTCTTT.

J is TRBJ1-5 and V is TRBV6-6; no definite D call. This CDR3 region has 16 residues. Germline values: CDR1 MNHNY, CDR2 SVGAGI (reference sequence). V gave up 0 bases and J gave up 0 bases, with 9 bases separating them. In nucleotides, the CDR3 is TGTGCCAGCAGTTACTCTGGTCAGTATAGCAATCAGCCCCAGCATTTT. Translation: CASSYSGQYSNQPQHF.

This clonotype was found a few times. This chain uses TRBV5-1 with TRBJ2-3, with TRBD2 matching over 12 bases. The CDR3 has 16 residues. The V segment lost 3 bases and the J segment 5 bases; nucleotides outside the gene matches: 7. Germline loops: CDR1 SGHRS, CDR2 YFSETQ. The CDR3 protein is CASSSRLAGAGDTQYF. The CDR3 DNA reads TGCGCCAGCAGCTCGAGACTAGCGGGGGCCGGAGATACGCAGTATTTT. Based on the CDR3 plus reference TRBV5-1 and TRBJ2-3, the full variable domain is KAGVTQTPRYLIKTRGQQVTLSCSPISGHRSVSWYQQTPGQGLQFLFEYFSETQRNKGNFPGRFSGRQFSNSRSEMNVSTLELGDSALYLCASSSRLAGAGDTQYFGPGTRLTVL.

Many counts were recorded for this clonotype. The chain couples TRBV5-6 to TRBJ2-3, with D maybe TRBD1 (6 bases). CDR1 SGHDT and CDR2 YYEEEE come from the germline V gene. The germline V and J ends were trimmed by 3 bases and 1 base, with 15 bases remaining between them. The CDR3 spans 16 residues. The CDR3 spells CASSSVGARGTDTQYF. CDR3 in DNA: TGTGCCAGCAGCTCCGTGGGGGCGAGGGGCACAGATACGCAGTATTTT.

This clonotype was seen more than once but under ten times. The CDR3 nucleotides are TGTGCCAGCAGCGGTACTAGCGGGGACCAAGAGACCCAGTACTTC. This translates into CASSGTSGDQETQYF. The chain couples TRBV9 to TRBJ2-5; 10 positions agree with TRBD2. The CDR3 consists of 15 residues. With V trimmed by 3 bases and J by 0 bases, 2 bases remained unmatched. Germline lookup yields CDR1 SGDLS and CDR2 YYNGEE. Complete variable domain (other parts from reference TRBV9 and TRBJ2-5): DSGVTQTPKHLITATGQRVTLRCSPRSGDLSVYWYQQSLDQGLQFLIQYYNGEERAKGNILERFSAQQFPDLHSELNLSSLELGDSALYFCASSGTSGDQETQYFGPGTRLLVL.

By frequency in the sample, this clonotype is medium-sized. The rearrangement links TRBV24-1 to TRBJ2-1; 9 bases align to TRBD1. The CDR3 is 15 residues long. Germline values: CDR1 KGHDR, CDR2 SFDVKD. V lost 7 bases and J lost 3; bases outside the gene matches: 6. The CDR3 reads CATSPRDRDYNEQFF. The CDR3 DNA reads as TGTGCCACCAGCCCCCGGGACAGGGACTACAATGAGCAGTTCTTC.

Details on this clonotype: This may arise from a read error, as a much more abundant clone is one base away. J is TRBJ2-1 and V is TRBV24-1; D is possibly TRBD2 (6 bases). The CDR3 consists of 16 residues. Germline CDR1 and CDR2: KGHDR and SFDVKD. CDR3 amino acids: CATSDFNGGLYNEQLF. CDR3 coding DNA: TGTGCCACCAGTGATTTTAACGGGGGTCTCTACAATGAGCAGTTATTC.

The chain is built from TRBV7-9 and TRBJ2-1; D call uncertain. The V end was cut by 2 bases, the J end by 0 bases, with 11 bases between. Germline V gene data show CDR1 as SEHNR and CDR2 as FQNEAQ (reference sequence). The CDR3 runs to 16 residues. In DNA, the CDR3 is TGTGCCAGCAGCTTACCAACCCGCGGCTCCTACAATGAGCAGTTCTTC. Translating gives CASSLPTRGSYNEQFF.

This clonotype has a handful of counts. This chain joins TRBV7-7 and TRBJ2-5; 8 nucleotides match TRBD1. V lost 10 bases to trimming and J lost 5 bases; unmatched junction nucleotides: 6. The CDR3 is made up of 12 amino acids. Germline values: CDR1 SSHAT, CDR2 FNYEAQ (reference sequence). CDR3 sequence reads: CATGGAEETQYF. For the CDR3, the DNA is TGTGCCACAGGGGGCGCGGAGGAGACCCAGTACTTC.

In its sample, this clonotype was seen a few times. The V gene is TRBV6-4, the J gene TRBJ2-2, with a tentative D call TRBD2 (6 bases). Germline assignment: CDR1 MRHNA and CDR2 SNTAGT. This CDR3 region has 13 residues. Trimming removed 4 bases at V and 8 bases at J, with 11 bases between. CDR3 nucleotide sequence: TGTGCCAGCAGTGCGCGGGATCCGGGGGAGCTGTTTTTT. Its translation: CASSARDPGELFF.